Below are 25 T cell receptor beta chains sequenced from a single sample in a study of patients and donors after allogeneic stem cell transplantation. From the RT-PCR reads, TCRdb called clonotypes with MiXCR, one entry per CDR3 protein. The profile shows roughly 250,000 distinct CDR3 sequences, 12% to 15% of them singletons. Sequenced: blood, either unsorted or a sorted T cell fraction (not recorded which). All receptors come from a human donor who was either an allogeneic HSCT recipient or a stem cell or donor lymphocyte infusion donor (not recorded which). It is not recorded whose cells these are; they may come from a transplant donor.

This clonotype was detected a few times. The V gene is TRBV5-8, the J gene TRBJ2-3, with D unclear. CDR1 SGHTS and CDR2 YDEGEE come from the germline V gene. Trimming removed 0 bases from V and 0 bases from J, with 8 bases in between. This CDR3 region has 15 residues. The CDR3 loop reads CASSLGIGSTDTQYF. In DNA form, the CDR3 reads TGTGCCAGCAGCTTGGGCATCGGTAGCACAGATACGCAGTATTTT.

This chain joins TRBV20-1 and TRBJ1-5; 7 nucleotides line up with TRBD1. The CDR3 consists of 14 residues. With V trimmed by 4 bases and J by 9 bases, 12 bases remained unmatched. Germline loops: CDR1 DFQATT, CDR2 SNEGSKA (reference sequence). The CDR3 DNA reads as TGCAGTGCTACGGCCGGGACAGTAACCTCGCCCCAGCATTTT. Its protein is CSATAGTVTSPQHF.

This clonotype was seen at least ten times. V usage is TRBV2 and J usage is TRBJ1-2; no reliable D call. The CDR3 is made up of 15 amino acids. Germline CDR1 and CDR2: SNHLY and FYNNEI. V was trimmed by 6 bases and J by 0 bases, leaving 14 bases between them. CDR3 nucleotides: TGTGCCAGCAGAGAAACAAACCCAGCTAACTATGGCTACACCTTC. Translation gives CASRETNPANYGYTF.

This clonotype was counted many times. This chain links TRBV5-6 with TRBJ1-6; 9 bases line up with TRBD1. CDR3 length: 19 residues. Germline V gene sequence: CDR1 SGHDT, CDR2 YYEEEE. V shed 4 bases and J 4 bases; nucleotides not matched to a gene: 15. CDR3 DNA sequence: TGTGCCAGCAGCCCAAACTCGCCGGGACAGGGAGAATATAATTCACCCCTCCACTTT. Residues: CASSPNSPGQGEYNSPLHF.

This clonotype was observed a few times. V usage is TRBV12-3 or TRBV12-4 and J usage is TRBJ2-6; D unclear. V was clipped by 6 bases and J by 4 bases, with 16 bases between them. The CDR3 covers 16 residues. The CDR3 reads CASRDVMLRGANVLTF. The CDR3 DNA follows: TGTGCCAGCAGGGACGTAATGCTGAGAGGGGCCAACGTCCTGACTTTC.

The sample holds a few counts of this clonotype. CDR3 sequence (DNA): TGTGCCAGCAGTCGGACTAGCGGGAGGCCCCCTGAGCAGTACTTC. This codes for CASSRTSGRPPEQYF. The rearrangement joins TRBV28 to TRBJ2-7; 14 bases are shared with TRBD2. V shed 5 bases, J shed 7 bases, and the junction held 7 bases outside the gene matches. This CDR3 comprises 15 residues. CDR1 and CDR2 from the germline V gene are MDHEN and SYDVKM.

This chain links TRBV20-1 with TRBJ1-4; 7 bases map to TRBD1. The CDR3 consists of 12 residues. Germline CDR1 and CDR2: DFQATT and SNEGSKA (reference sequence). The CDR3 protein is CITGTADEKLFF. The CDR3 DNA sequence: TGCATAACCGGGACAGCCGATGAAAAACTGTTTTTT.

This clonotype showed up many times. This chain uses TRBV7-8 with TRBJ2-7, with a weak D call TRBD2 (5 bases). This CDR3 region has 12 residues. Trimming left V 9 bases short and J 5 bases short, with 14 bases between. Germline V CDR1 and CDR2: SGHVS, FQNEAQ. CDR3 residues: CASREGVNEQYF. The DNA for the CDR3 is TGTGCCAGTCGTGAGGGCGTAAACGAGCAGTACTTC. The full variable domain, rest sourced from reference TRBV7-8 and TRBJ2-7, is GAGVSQSPRYKVAKRGQDVALRCDPISGHVSLFWYQQALGQGPEFLTYFQNEAQLDKSGLPSDRFFAERPEGSVSTLKIQRTQQEDSAVYLCASREGVNEQYFGPGTRLTVT.

This clonotype came up many times. The V and J genes are TRBV9 and TRBJ1-3; the D gene is possibly TRBD1 (6 bases). This CDR3 contains 16 residues. Trimming took 0 bases from V and 8 from J, leaving 18 bases between them. Per the germline V gene, CDR1 is SGDLS and CDR2 is YYNGEE. The CDR3 here is CASSVAVTGTSDTIYF. The DNA for the CDR3 is TGTGCCAGCAGCGTAGCGGTGACAGGTACATCCGACACCATATATTTT.

In this sample, this clonotype turned up many times. The chain combines TRBV6-1 with TRBJ2-3; 8 bases are shared with TRBD1. With V trimmed by 6 bases and J by 6 bases, 8 bases remained unmatched. This CDR3 spans 14 amino acids. The germline V gene encodes CDR1 MNHNS and CDR2 SASEGT. Here the CDR3 reads CASSSGQGLDTQYF. The DNA of the CDR3 is TGTGCCAGCAGCTCCGGACAGGGACTGGATACGCAGTATTTT.

This clonotype showed up many times. The chain has TRBV12-3 or TRBV12-4 and TRBJ2-3; 7 nucleotides line up with TRBD2. Unmatched junction bases numbered 10, after V lost 8 bases and J lost 5 bases. The CDR3 covers 14 residues. DNA for the CDR3: TGTGCCAGCCGGGAGGCAGGGCGCATAGATACGCAGTATTTT. Protein product: CASREAGRIDTQYF.

This clonotype was detected only once. The genes are TRBV6-1 and TRBJ2-7; the match to TRBD1 covers 7 bases. This CDR3 is 16 amino acids long. With 7 bases clipped from V and 3 bases from J, the junction kept 15 bases outside the gene matches. Per the germline V gene, CDR1 is MNHNS and CDR2 is SASEGT. The CDR3 sequence is CASTDRKFVGHYEQYF. The CDR3 nucleotides read TGTGCCAGCACGGACAGGAAATTTGTAGGTCACTACGAGCAGTACTTC.

In DNA, the CDR3 is TGTGCCAGTAGTACCCAGGGGTTCGCTGAAGCTTTCTTT. This sequence encodes CASSTQGFAEAFF. The chain uses TRBV19 and TRBJ1-1; possible D gene TRBD1, 6 bases. With 4 bases removed from V and 6 bases from J, the gap between germline ends came to 12 bases. Germline values: CDR1 LNHDA, CDR2 SQIVND (reference sequence). The length of the CDR3 is 13 residues.

The chain joins TRBV6-2 or TRBV6-3 to TRBJ2-5; 8 nucleotides align to TRBD2. From germline, CDR1 is MNHEY and CDR2 SVGEGT. With V trimmed by 0 bases and J by 1 base, 7 bases remained unmatched. This CDR3 region has 17 residues. The CDR3 coding sequence is TGTGCCAGCAGTTACTCCATTACCAGCGGGGGCCAAGAGACCCAGTACTTC. It encodes CASSYSITSGGQETQYF.

The J gene is TRBJ2-4, the V gene TRBV5-1; 8 positions agree with TRBD1. Germline V lookup: CDR1 SGHRS, CDR2 YFSETQ. V gave up 2 bases and J gave up 4 bases; unmatched junction bases: 8. The CDR3 spans 16 residues. CDR3 protein: CASSLRTGNPKNIQYF. DNA of the CDR3: TGCGCCAGCAGCTTAAGGACAGGGAATCCGAAAAACATTCAGTACTTC.

This clonotype has just a few counts. The V and J genes are TRBV6-1 and TRBJ1-2; TRBD1 agrees at 7 bases. Per the germline V gene, CDR1 is MNHNS and CDR2 is SASEGT. V lost 5 bases to trimming and J lost 4 bases; unmatched junction nucleotides: 7. This CDR3 region has 14 residues. The CDR3 DNA sequence: TGTGCCAGCAGTACCCGGGACAGCTCCTATGGCTACACCTTC. This codes for CASSTRDSSYGYTF.

The rearrangement links TRBV5-1 to TRBJ2-7; 8 bases match TRBD1. Germline V gene data show CDR1 as SGHRS and CDR2 as YFSETQ. V lost 0 bases and J lost 6; bases outside the gene matches: 2. The CDR3 has 13 amino acids. DNA of the CDR3: TGCGCCAGCAGCTTGGGGGGACAGGTCGAGCAGTACTTC. Residues: CASSLGGQVEQYF. The full variable domain, rest sourced from reference TRBV5-1 and TRBJ2-7, is KAGVTQTPRYLIKTRGQQVTLSCSPISGHRSVSWYQQTPGQGLQFLFEYFSETQRNKGNFPGRFSGRQFSNSRSEMNVSTLELGDSALYLCASSLGGQVEQYFGPGTRLTVT.

This chain joins TRBV7-9 and TRBJ1-4; D is uncertain. The V and J ends lost 6 bases and 8 bases respectively, with 10 bases between them. Germline-derived CDR1 and CDR2 are SEHNR and FQNEAQ (reference sequence). There are 12 residues in the CDR3. DNA for the CDR3: TGTGCCAGCAGGCGGGGAAGCGAAAAACTGTTTTTT. Encoded protein: CASRRGSEKLFF.

The rearrangement links TRBV7-2 to TRBJ2-7; the match to TRBD1 covers 9 bases. The ends lost 9 bases at V and 0 bases at J; junction bases unmatched: 6. Looked up from germline, CDR1 is SGHTA and CDR2 is FQGNSA. The CDR3 sequence is 14 residues long. CDR3: CASTGTGSSYEQYF. The CDR3 DNA reads as TGTGCCAGTACAGGGACAGGGAGCTCCTACGAGCAGTACTTC.

The chain has TRBV20-1 and TRBJ1-3; no firm D call. CDR3 length: 13 amino acids. The V gene lost 6 bases and the J gene lost 0 bases, with 9 bases spanning the gap. The germline gives CDR1 DFQATT, CDR2 SNEGSKA (reference sequence). CDR3 DNA sequence: TGCAGTGCGGCGGAGAGCTCTGGAAACACCATATATTTT. Its translation is CSAAESSGNTIYF.

This clonotype was seen more than once but under ten times. The rearrangement links TRBV7-3 to TRBJ2-1; D may be TRBD1 or TRBD2 (5 bases each). This CDR3 is 17 amino acids long. V shed 5 bases and J shed 0 bases, with 17 bases lying between them. CDR1 is SGHTA, CDR2 FQGTGA, per germline. The CDR3 nucleotides read TGTGCCAGCAGCCCCCACCGGGGCAGGAGCTCCTACAATGAGCAGTTCTTC. It translates to CASSPHRGRSSYNEQFF.

This clonotype was seen a few times. The rearrangement joins TRBV18 to TRBJ2-5; D possibly matches TRBD1 or TRBD2 (6 bases each). CDR1 is KGHSH, CDR2 LQKENI, per germline. With 4 bases removed from V and 5 bases from J, the gap between germline ends came to 14 bases. The CDR3 is made up of 14 amino acids. DNA for the CDR3: TGTGCCAGCTCACTGCCCGGGGGCTGGGAGACCCAGTACTTC. Translation: CASSLPGGWETQYF.

The chain employs TRBV7-9 and TRBJ1-2, with a possible D match to TRBD1 (6 bases). The CDR3 covers 14 residues. V lost 4 bases and J lost 4, with 13 bases in between. Looked up from germline, CDR1 is SEHNR and CDR2 is FQNEAQ (reference sequence). As DNA, the CDR3 is TGTGCCAGCAGCTCCCCCGACAGGAGCTATGGCTACACCTTC. This encodes CASSSPDRSYGYTF.

CDR3: CASSLRAAPGYGYTF. The CDR3 DNA follows: TGCGCCAGCAGCTTGAGGGCAGCTCCTGGCTATGGCTACACCTTC. This chain joins TRBV5-1 and TRBJ1-2; D remains unclear. CDR3 length: 15 residues. CDR1 is SGHRS and CDR2 is YFSETQ in the germline V gene. V was clipped by 1 base and J by 4 bases, with 14 bases between them.

This clonotype was counted many times. The V gene is TRBV12-3 or TRBV12-4, the J gene TRBJ1-3; D not certain. Trimming shortened V by 1 base and J by 0 bases, and 7 bases separated the two germline ends. CDR3 length: 15 residues. The CDR3 DNA reads as TGTGCCAGCAGTTTAGAGGGCAGCTCTGGAAACACCATATATTTT. Protein sequence: CASSLEGSSGNTIYF.